Listed below are T cell receptor beta chains from one sample, sequenced in a study of cytomegalovirus exposure and HLA in healthy donors. Produced via immunoSEQ multiplex PCR; TCRdb's table is partial and in-frame only. This table holds some 150,000 clones, 60% to 85% found once. What was sequenced was PBMCs. The receptors originated from a woman in her 40s in good health and CMV-seronegative. Both conserved end residues are part of each CDR3. D genes are given only for firm matches. Not every row has a clone size; where given, it reads once, few, many or a size class.

v_gene	j_gene	d_gene	abundance	CDR3aa	CDR3nt
TRBV28	TRBJ2-1	TRBD1	once	CASSRTGGRDEQFF	TGTGCCAGCAGCCGGACAGGGGGGAGGGATGAGCAGTTCTTC
TRBV4-1	TRBJ1-5	.	once	CASSQTRDTYSNQPQHF	TGCGCCAGCAGCCAGACCCGGGACACCTATAGCAATCAGCCCCAGCATTTT
TRBV6-6	TRBJ2-7	TRBD1	.	CASSNGQGDEQYF	TGTGCCAGCAGTAATGGGCAGGGGGACGAGCAGTACTTC
TRBV7-9	TRBJ1-1	TRBD1	.	CASSGSGQVTEAFF	TGTGCCAGCAGCGGATCGGGACAGGTAACTGAAGCTTTCTTT
TRBV6-1	TRBJ2-7	.	.	CASNRDKVSYEQYF	TGTGCCAGCAACCGGGACAAAGTCTCCTACGAGCAGTACTTC
TRBV30	TRBJ2-7	.	.	CAWSVMRYEQYF	TGTGCCTGGAGTGTAATGAGGTACGAGCAGTACTTC
TRBV13	TRBJ2-1	.	few	CASRDTWSGLRNEQFF	TGTGCCAGCAGAGACACCTGGAGCGGGCTGAGGAATGAGCAGTTCTTC
TRBV6-1	TRBJ1-5	TRBD1	.	CASRRTGGNQPQHF	TGTGCCAGCAGGCGGACAGGGGGCAATCAGCCCCAGCATTTT
TRBV7-9	TRBJ2-1	TRBD1	.	CASSLVVTGNNEQFF	TGTGCCAGCAGCTTAGTCGTGACAGGGAACAATGAGCAGTTCTTC
TRBV5-1	TRBJ2-5	.	few	CASSIIGGEETQYF	TGCGCCAGCAGCATAATAGGGGGGGAAGAGACCCAGTACTTC
TRBV7-9	TRBJ2-5	TRBD1	.	CASSHTNRGKQETQYF	TGTGCCAGCAGCCACACGAACAGGGGCAAACAAGAGACCCAGTACTTC
TRBV6-6	TRBJ1-4	.	.	CASKTQTTNEKLFF	TGTGCCAGCAAGACACAGACAACTAATGAAAAACTGTTTTTT
TRBV27	TRBJ1-2	.	.	CASQQGGGYGYTF	TGTGCCAGCCAGCAGGGAGGGGGCTATGGCTACACCTTC
TRBV30	TRBJ2-3	TRBD2	.	CAWRKWGGGRGDTQYF	TGTGCCTGGAGGAAATGGGGGGGCGGGAGGGGAGATACGCAGTATTTT
TRBV30	TRBJ2-5	TRBD1	.	CAWNPGQEIQETQYF	TGTGCCTGGAATCCGGGACAGGAGATCCAAGAGACCCAGTACTTC
TRBV10-3	TRBJ1-6	.	.	CANGQNNSPLHF	TGTGCCAATGGACAGAATAATTCACCCCTCCACTTT
TRBV28	TRBJ2-3	.	.	CASSLRGVPTDTQYF	TGTGCCAGCAGTTTACGGGGAGTTCCCACAGATACGCAGTATTTT
TRBV13	TRBJ2-7	.	once	CASSLSRTYEQYF	TGTGCCAGCAGCTTATCCAGGACCTACGAGCAGTACTTC
TRBV7-2	TRBJ2-1	TRBD1	.	CASSFGQGIDWEDNEQFF	TGTGCCAGCAGCTTCGGACAGGGGATAGATTGGGAGGACAATGAGCAGTTCTTC
TRBV5-1	TRBJ2-5	.	once	CASSSQRRETQYF	TGCGCCAGCAGCAGTCAGCGGCGGGAGACCCAGTACTTC
TRBV7-9	TRBJ1-2	.	.	CSSSLDQDLRNYGYTF	TGTTCCAGCAGCTTAGATCAGGACTTAAGGAACTATGGCTACACCTTC
TRBV6-5	TRBJ1-1	TRBD1	.	CASSYSGQGSGAFF	TGTGCCAGCAGTTACTCGGGACAGGGCTCAGGAGCTTTCTTT
TRBV19	TRBJ1-1	TRBD1	.	CASSIGTGGNTEAFF	TGTGCCAGTAGTATAGGGACAGGGGGAAACACTGAAGCTTTCTTT
TRBV5-1	TRBJ1-5	.	.	CASSQGYSNQPQHF	TGCGCCAGCAGCCAGGGTTATAGCAATCAGCCCCAGCATTTT
TRBV7-9	TRBJ1-1	.	.	CASSPADRSPRNTEAFF	TGTGCCAGCAGCCCAGCCGACAGGTCGCCGAGGAACACTGAAGCTTTCTTT
TRBV6-5	TRBJ1-1	.	.	CAISGSNTEAFF	TGTGCCATCAGTGGCAGTAACACTGAAGCTTTCTTT
TRBV20-1	TRBJ1-4	.	.	CSARGGEKLFF	TGCAGTGCTAGAGGCGGGGAAAAACTGTTTTTT
TRBV5-1	TRBJ1-1	.	.	CASSFVPGEGTEAFF	TGCGCCAGCAGCTTTGTTCCCGGGGAAGGCACTGAAGCTTTCTTT
TRBV2	TRBJ1-1	.	.	CASSDETEAFF	TGTGCCAGCAGTGACGAGACTGAAGCTTTCTTT
TRBV27	TRBJ1-1	TRBD1	.	CASSPDRGNTEAFF	TGTGCCAGCAGTCCGGACAGGGGGAACACTGAAGCTTTCTTT
TRBV30	TRBJ1-6	.	once	CAWSLTSSLLHF	TGTGCCTGGAGTCTCACTTCGAGCCTCTTGCACTTT
TRBV10-3	TRBJ2-1	.	.	CATTTQKAVYNEQFF	TGTGCCACGACAACCCAGAAGGCAGTCTACAATGAGCAGTTCTTC
TRBV4-2	TRBJ1-4	.	once	CASSQDMAQTQNEKLFF	TGTGCCAGCAGCCAAGATATGGCCCAAACCCAGAATGAAAAACTGTTTTTT
TRBV19	TRBJ1-1	TRBD1	.	CASSRPTGGVSEAFF	TGTGCCAGTAGTCGACCCACAGGGGGCGTATCTGAAGCTTTCTTT
TRBV4-3	TRBJ2-3	.	.	CASSQDQRGLGTDTQYF	TGCGCCAGCAGCCAAGATCAACGCGGACTCGGCACAGATACGCAGTATTTT
TRBV28	TRBJ2-2	.	.	CASSLSGAGELFF	TGTGCCAGCAGTTTATCCGGGGCCGGGGAGCTGTTTTTT
TRBV5-4	TRBJ1-1	TRBD1	few	CASSAGGGSEAFF	TGTGCCAGCAGCGCCGGAGGGGGCTCTGAAGCTTTCTTT
TRBV5-1	TRBJ1-2	.	.	CASSLAEEGYTF	TGCGCCAGCAGCTTGGCCGAGGAGGGCTACACCTTC
TRBV28	TRBJ1-1	.	.	CASSDAGFEAFF	TGTGCCAGCAGTGACGCAGGGTTTGAAGCTTTCTTT
TRBV15	TRBJ2-2	TRBD2	few	CATSRAAGGPTGELFF	TGTGCCACCAGCAGAGCGGCGGGGGGCCCCACCGGGGAGCTGTTTTTT
TRBV5-6	TRBJ1-1	.	.	CASRPYSRNTEAFF	TGTGCCAGCAGACCCTATTCAAGGAACACTGAAGCTTTCTTT
TRBV5-4	TRBJ2-7	.	once	CASSSPGAWGHEQYF	TGTGCCAGCAGCTCCCCTGGTGCGTGGGGCCACGAGCAGTACTTC
TRBV7-9	TRBJ2-7	.	.	CSSSRDSVVREQYF	TGTTCCAGCAGTCGTGACAGCGTCGTGAGGGAGCAGTACTTC
TRBV10-1	TRBJ2-2	TRBD1	.	CASSGGRGQGTGELFF	TGCGCCAGCAGTGGGGGTAGGGGGCAAGGCACCGGGGAGCTGTTTTTT
TRBV11-1	TRBJ1-2	.	.	CASSLALDSSYGYTF	TGTGCCAGCAGCTTAGCCCTCGACAGTTCCTATGGCTACACCTTC
TRBV7-2	TRBJ1-1	TRBD1	.	CASSGQVGGTEAFF	TGTGCCAGCAGCGGACAGGTGGGGGGTACTGAAGCTTTCTTT
TRBV7-9	TRBJ1-3	.	.	CASSPDTSGNTIYF	TGTGCCAGCAGCCCGGACACCTCTGGAAACACCATATATTTT